The 20 T cell receptor beta chains given below trace back to one sample, sequenced in a study of cytomegalovirus exposure and HLA in healthy donors. The PCR employed 60 Vbeta primers together with 13 Jbeta primers. Generated by immunoSEQ multiplex PCR, the TCRdb table keeps only in-frame clones and is missing some. Among roughly 130,000 clones listed, roughly two thirds were seen once. Material: PBMCs. The receptor set was obtained from a woman aged 40 to 49 in good health and CMV-seronegative.

The chain uses TRBV14 and TRBJ1-2; D remains unclear. CDR3 length: 14 residues. Trimming pared 0 bases from V and 8 bases from J, leaving 13 bases between. CDR1 and CDR2 (germline): SGHDN, FVKESK. In nucleotides, the CDR3 is TGTGCCAGCAGCCAAGATCCAGAATGGCGGGGCTACACCTTC. Residues: CASSQDPEWRGYTF.

The chain combines TRBV19 with TRBJ1-1, with 9 nucleotides matching TRBD1. Unmatched junction bases numbered 1, after V lost 4 bases and J lost 1 base. There are 14 residues in the CDR3. Per the germline V gene, CDR1 is LNHDA and CDR2 is SQIVND (reference sequence). This CDR3 is CASSTGQGNTEAFF. CDR3 bases: TGTGCCAGTAGTACGGGACAGGGGAACACTGAAGCTTTCTTT.

This chain's CDR3 is CASSETASGVGTQYF. The CDR3 DNA reads as TGTGCCAGCAGTGAGACGGCTAGCGGGGTCGGGACCCAGTACTTC. V gene TRBV2 combines with J gene TRBJ2-5; TRBD2 matches 9 bases. This CDR3 is 15 amino acids long. Trimming took 3 bases from V and 7 from J; bases not matched to a gene: 9. The V gene's germline CDR1 is SNHLY and CDR2 FYNNEI.

The chain joins TRBV7-2 to TRBJ1-2, with TRBD1 matching 7 bases. The V segment lost 1 base and the J segment 3 bases; nucleotides outside the gene matches: 5. The CDR3 is made up of 15 amino acids. CDR1 is SGHTA and CDR2 is FQGNSA in the germline V gene. This CDR3 reads CASSLVQGTDYGYTF. The CDR3 DNA reads TGTGCCAGCAGCTTAGTACAGGGGACGGACTATGGCTACACCTTC.

V gene TRBV5-1 combines with J gene TRBJ2-4; 8 bases align to TRBD2. V shed 0 bases, J shed 7 bases, and the junction held 12 bases outside the gene matches. The CDR3 extends over 17 amino acids. Per the germline V gene, CDR1 is SGHRS and CDR2 is YFSETQ. CDR3 in amino acids: CASSLALGGALGNIQYF. Here the CDR3 DNA reads TGCGCCAGCAGCTTGGCCCTCGGGGGGGCGCTAGGGAACATTCAGTACTTC.

The J gene is TRBJ2-7, the V gene TRBV6-6, with 11 bases that match TRBD1. Germline V gives CDR1 MNHNY, CDR2 SVGAGI (reference sequence). With V trimmed by 4 bases and J by 6 bases, 8 bases remained unmatched. The CDR3 is 15 amino acids. The DNA for the CDR3 is TGTGCCAGCAGTTCGCTACACGGGACAGGGGGCGAGCAGTACTTC. It yields the protein CASSSLHGTGGEQYF.

The rearrangement links TRBV7-9 to TRBJ1-1; D unresolved. The CDR3 totals 16 residues. V was shortened by 5 bases and J by 0 bases, with 16 bases between the two germline ends. Germline V gene sequence: CDR1 SEHNR, CDR2 FQNEAQ (reference sequence). CDR3 amino acids: CASSPNNNHVNTEAFF. CDR3 DNA: TGTGCCAGCAGCCCCAACAACAATCACGTGAACACTGAAGCTTTCTTT.

The sample holds one count of this clone. The CDR3 here is CASSLQNSGNTIYF. Written as DNA, the CDR3 is TGTGCCAGCAGCCTACAGAACTCTGGAAACACCATATATTTT. This chain links TRBV6-5 with TRBJ1-3; D is ambiguous. V shed 6 bases and J shed 0 bases, with 9 bases lying between them. CDR3 length equals 14 residues. Germline CDR1 reads MNHEY; CDR2 reads SVGAGI.

CDR3 sequence: CASSLADHRGLNTGELFF. In nucleotides, the CDR3 is TGTGCCAGCAGCTTAGCGGACCACAGGGGGCTGAACACCGGGGAGCTGTTTTTT. J is TRBJ2-2 and V is TRBV7-9; 9 nucleotides align to TRBD1. V trimming: 0 bases; J trimming: 1 base; junction bases outside the gene matches: 6. The germline gives CDR1 SEHNR, CDR2 FQNEAQ (reference sequence). This CDR3 contains 18 residues.

This rearrangement joins TRBV27 to TRBJ2-1; D perhaps matches TRBD1 (6 bases). Germline values: CDR1 MNHEY, CDR2 SMNVEV (reference sequence). The CDR3 is made up of 13 amino acids. Trimming pared 0 bases from V and 6 bases from J, leaving 6 bases between. CDR3 protein: CASSLSGGNEQFF. DNA of the CDR3: TGTGCCAGCAGTTTATCAGGGGGCAATGAGCAGTTCTTC.

This clone was counted a single time. The genes are TRBV2 and TRBJ2-1; tentatively, D is TRBD1 (8 bases). Germline CDR1 reads SNHLY; CDR2 reads FYNNEI. The CDR3 is made up of 18 amino acids. V gave up 9 bases and J gave up 1 base, with 25 bases separating them. The CDR3, as DNA: TGTGCCAGAACGCGGGGGAGGGGGCAGGGGGCTTCCTACAATGAGCAGTTCTTC. It yields the protein CARTRGRGQGASYNEQFF. The variable domain in full, with the rest retrieved from reference TRBV2 and TRBJ2-1, is EPEVTQTPSHQVTQMGQEVILRCVPISNHLYFYWYRQILGQKVEFLVSFYNNEISEKSEIFDDQFSVERPDGSNFTLKIRSTKLEDSAMYFCARTRGRGQGASYNEQFFGPGTRLTVL.

This clone was counted between two and nine times. The rearrangement joins TRBV7-3 to TRBJ1-1; D not certain. V was clipped by 2 bases and J by 4 bases, with 8 bases between them. CDR1 and CDR2 (germline): SGHTA, FQGTGA. The CDR3 is 13 residues long. The CDR3 nucleotides read TGTGCCAGCAGCTTATCGGGAAGCACTGAAGCTTTCTTT. Protein sequence: CASSLSGSTEAFF. The entire variable domain, with the rest obtained from reference TRBV7-3 and TRBJ1-1, is as follows: GAGVSQTPSNKVTEKGKYVELRCDPISGHTALYWYRQSLGQGPEFLIYFQGTGAADDSGLPNDRFFAVRPEGSVSTLKIQRTERGDSAVYLCASSLSGSTEAFFGQGTRLTVV.

The chain joins TRBV19 to TRBJ2-1; TRBD1 matches 8 bases. CDR1 is LNHDA and CDR2 is SQIVND in the germline V gene (reference sequence). V trimming: 4 bases; J trimming: 5 bases; junction bases outside the gene matches: 7. CDR3 length: 15 residues. The CDR3 reads CASSKGQGFHNEQFF. The CDR3 DNA is TGTGCCAGTAGTAAAGGACAGGGTTTCCACAATGAGCAGTTCTTC.

This rearrangement joins TRBV5-1 to TRBJ2-7, with TRBD1 matching 7 bases. The CDR3 is 15 residues long. Trimming at V came to 2 bases and at J to 0 bases, leaving 5 bases not matched to a gene. CDR1 and CDR2 (germline): SGHRS, YFSETQ. The CDR3 region is CASSLDRAASYEQYF. The DNA for the CDR3 is TGCGCCAGCAGCTTAGACAGGGCTGCCTCCTACGAGCAGTACTTC. The variable domain in full, completed from reference TRBV5-1 and TRBJ2-7, reads KAGVTQTPRYLIKTRGQQVTLSCSPISGHRSVSWYQQTPGQGLQFLFEYFSETQRNKGNFPGRFSGRQFSNSRSEMNVSTLELGDSALYLCASSLDRAASYEQYFGPGTRLTVT.

This clone has only one observation. Given the absence of the conserved phenylalanine or tryptophan at the CDR3 end, a read error is likely. The chain employs TRBV29-1 and TRBJ1-2; the D gene is possibly TRBD1 (6 bases). Germline V gives CDR1 SQVTM, CDR2 ANQGSEA. This CDR3 spans 14 amino acids. Trimming took 4 bases from V and 6 from J, leaving 18 bases between them. CDR3 nucleotide sequence: TGCAGCGTTGTGGACAACAGGGTTGGGAATGGCTACACCTCC. The encoded protein is CSVVDNRVGNGYTS.

The genes are TRBV4-1 and TRBJ2-3; tentative D call: TRBD2 (6 bases). Germline assignment: CDR1 MGHRA and CDR2 YSYEKL. The CDR3 extends over 15 amino acids. V lost 4 bases to trimming and J lost 5 bases, with 16 bases between them. CDR3 amino acids: CASSPSELAQDTQYF. For the CDR3, the DNA is TGCGCCAGCAGCCCCAGCGAACTAGCTCAAGATACGCAGTATTTT.

The chain couples TRBV5-4 to TRBJ2-5; no definite D call. With 2 bases removed from V and 1 base from J, the gap between germline ends came to 6 bases. The CDR3 is 13 residues long. Germline V lookup: CDR1 SGHNT, CDR2 YYREEE (reference sequence). CDR3 DNA sequence: TGTGCCAGCAGCTTTAGCAGCCAAGAGACCCAGTACTTC. Translation: CASSFSSQETQYF.

The V gene is TRBV29-1, the J gene TRBJ1-1; 7 bases are shared with TRBD1. CDR3 length equals 13 residues. Germline V CDR1 and CDR2: SQVTM, ANQGSEA. Trimming removed 7 bases from V and 7 bases from J; junction bases left unmatched: 12. CDR3 in amino acids: CSARDSYTSEAFF. CDR3 nucleotides: TGCAGCGCCCGGGACAGCTATACAAGTGAAGCTTTCTTT.

The chain combines TRBV27 with TRBJ2-1; TRBD2 matches at 10 bases. The CDR3 covers 16 residues. The J segment lost 4 bases and the V segment lost 4 bases, leaving 7 bases of the junction unmatched. Germline values: CDR1 MNHEY, CDR2 SMNVEV (reference sequence). For the CDR3, the DNA is TGTGCCAGCAGTTCAATCGCTAGCGGGAGATACAATGAGCAGTTCTTC. Amino acid sequence: CASSSIASGRYNEQFF.

The sample holds one count of this clone. The J gene is TRBJ2-3, the V gene TRBV2; 7 bases line up with TRBD1. Germline lookup yields CDR1 SNHLY and CDR2 FYNNEI. The CDR3 is 16 residues long. Trimming took 4 bases from V and 5 from J; bases not matched to a gene: 12. In DNA, the CDR3 is TGTGCCAGCAGTGGACTGGACAGGCTTACTGGAGATACGCAGTATTTT. As protein: CASSGLDRLTGDTQYF.